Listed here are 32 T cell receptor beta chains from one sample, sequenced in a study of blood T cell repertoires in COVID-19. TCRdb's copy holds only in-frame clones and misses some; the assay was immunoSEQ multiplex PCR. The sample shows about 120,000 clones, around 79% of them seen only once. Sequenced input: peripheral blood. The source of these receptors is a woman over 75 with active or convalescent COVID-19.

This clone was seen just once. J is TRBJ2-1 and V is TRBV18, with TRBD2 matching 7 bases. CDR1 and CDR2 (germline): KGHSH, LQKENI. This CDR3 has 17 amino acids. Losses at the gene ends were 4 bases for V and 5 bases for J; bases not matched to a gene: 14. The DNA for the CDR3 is TGTGCCAGCTCACAGACATTAACACGGGGGGTAGACAATGAGCAGTTCTTC. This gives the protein CASSQTLTRGVDNEQFF.

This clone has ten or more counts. CDR3 region: CASSLGQGQPQHF. DNA for the CDR3: TGTGCCAGCAGCTTAGGGCAGGGTCAGCCCCAGCATTTT. This chain uses TRBV7-3 with TRBJ1-5; possibly TRBD1 for D (5 bases). CDR1 is SGHTA, CDR2 FQGTGA, per germline. The CDR3 loop spans 13 amino acids. V shed 2 bases and J shed 6 bases, with 8 bases lying between them.

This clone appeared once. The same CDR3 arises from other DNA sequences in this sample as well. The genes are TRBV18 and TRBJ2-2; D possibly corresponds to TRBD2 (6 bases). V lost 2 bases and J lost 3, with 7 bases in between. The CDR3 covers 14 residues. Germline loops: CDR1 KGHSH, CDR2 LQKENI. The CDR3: CASSPRRDTGELFF. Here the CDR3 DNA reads TGTGCCAGCTCACCAAGGAGGGACACCGGGGAGCTGTTTTTT.

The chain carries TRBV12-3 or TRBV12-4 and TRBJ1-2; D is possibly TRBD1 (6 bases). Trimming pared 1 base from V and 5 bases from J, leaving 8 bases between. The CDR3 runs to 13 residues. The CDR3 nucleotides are TGTGCCAGCAGTTTAGGGCAGGGGTATGGCTACACCTTC. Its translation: CASSLGQGYGYTF.

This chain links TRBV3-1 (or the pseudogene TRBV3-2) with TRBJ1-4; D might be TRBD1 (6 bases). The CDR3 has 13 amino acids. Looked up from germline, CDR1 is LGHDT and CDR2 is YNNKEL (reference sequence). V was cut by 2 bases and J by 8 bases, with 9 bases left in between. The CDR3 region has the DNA TGTGCCAGCAGCCAAAGGGACACGGAAAAACTGTTTTTT. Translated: CASSQRDTEKLFF.

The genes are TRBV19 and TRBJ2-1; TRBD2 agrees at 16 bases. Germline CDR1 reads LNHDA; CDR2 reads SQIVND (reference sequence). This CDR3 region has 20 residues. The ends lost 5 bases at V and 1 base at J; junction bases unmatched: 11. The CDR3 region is CASSYMGLAGGPESYNEQFF. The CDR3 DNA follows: TGTGCCAGTAGTTATATGGGACTAGCGGGAGGGCCAGAATCCTACAATGAGCAGTTCTTC.

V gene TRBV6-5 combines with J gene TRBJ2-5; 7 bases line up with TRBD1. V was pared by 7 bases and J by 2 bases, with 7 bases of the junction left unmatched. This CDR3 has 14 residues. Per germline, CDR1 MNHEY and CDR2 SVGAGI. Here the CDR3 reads CASIVRGQQETQYF. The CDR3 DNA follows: TGTGCCAGCATCGTAAGGGGGCAGCAAGAGACCCAGTACTTC.

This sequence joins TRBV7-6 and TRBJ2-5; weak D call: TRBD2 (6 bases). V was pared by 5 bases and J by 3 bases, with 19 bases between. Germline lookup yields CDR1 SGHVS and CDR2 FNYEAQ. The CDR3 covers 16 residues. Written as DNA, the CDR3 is TGTGCCAGCAGCCGCCCCCTGGAGGGGAGTAAAGAGACCCAGTACTTC. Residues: CASSRPLEGSKETQYF.

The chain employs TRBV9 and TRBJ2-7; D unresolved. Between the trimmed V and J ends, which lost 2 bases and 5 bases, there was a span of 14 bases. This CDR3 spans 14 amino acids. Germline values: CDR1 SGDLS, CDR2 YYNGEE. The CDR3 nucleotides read TGTGCCAGCAGCGTCCGTCCGCGGTCTGACGAGCAGTACTTC. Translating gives CASSVRPRSDEQYF.

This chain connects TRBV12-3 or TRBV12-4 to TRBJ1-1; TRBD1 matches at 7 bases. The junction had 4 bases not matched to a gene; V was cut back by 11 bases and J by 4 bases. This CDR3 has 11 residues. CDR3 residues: CAVSGGTEAFF. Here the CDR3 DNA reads TGTGCCGTCTCAGGGGGCACTGAAGCTTTCTTT.

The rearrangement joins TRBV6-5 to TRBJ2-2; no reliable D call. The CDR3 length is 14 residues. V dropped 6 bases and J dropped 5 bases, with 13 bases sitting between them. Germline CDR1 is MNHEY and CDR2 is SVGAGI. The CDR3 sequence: CASRLVGETGELFF. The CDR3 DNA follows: TGTGCCAGCAGGCTAGTGGGTGAAACCGGGGAGCTGTTTTTT.

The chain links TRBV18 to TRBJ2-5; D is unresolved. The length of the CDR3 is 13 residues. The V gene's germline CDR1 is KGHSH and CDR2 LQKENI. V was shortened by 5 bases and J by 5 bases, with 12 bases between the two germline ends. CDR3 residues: CASSSPGGETQYF. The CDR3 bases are TGTGCCAGCTCAAGTCCGGGTGGGGAGACCCAGTACTTC.

The CDR3 DNA reads as TGTGCCAGCAGTTTAGGGGCGGAGCTTGAAGCTTTCTTT. Its protein product is CASSLGAELEAFF. This rearrangement joins TRBV28 to TRBJ1-1; D perhaps matches TRBD1 (5 bases). CDR3 length equals 13 residues. V shed 2 bases and J shed 7 bases, with 11 bases lying between them. CDR1 and CDR2 (germline): MDHEN, SYDVKM.

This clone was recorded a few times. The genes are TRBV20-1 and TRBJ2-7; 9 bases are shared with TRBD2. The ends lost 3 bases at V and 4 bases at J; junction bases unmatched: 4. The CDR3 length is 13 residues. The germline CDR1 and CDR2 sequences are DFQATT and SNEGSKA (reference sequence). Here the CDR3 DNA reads TGCAGTGCTAGTGGGCGGGAGGGGTACGAGCAGTACTTC. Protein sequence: CSASGREGYEQYF.

In DNA form, the CDR3 reads TGCGCCAGCAACCCGGGACAGGGGACCGATGGCTACACCTTC. As protein: CASNPGQGTDGYTF. The chain combines TRBV5-1 with TRBJ1-2; TRBD1 agrees at 10 bases. V shed 6 bases and J 6 bases; nucleotides not matched to a gene: 8. CDR1 SGHRS and CDR2 YFSETQ come from the germline V gene. The CDR3 has 14 amino acids.

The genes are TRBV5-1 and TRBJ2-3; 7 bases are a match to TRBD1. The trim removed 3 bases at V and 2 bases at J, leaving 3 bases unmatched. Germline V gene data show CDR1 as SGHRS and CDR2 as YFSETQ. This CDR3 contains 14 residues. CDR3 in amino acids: CASSSGQVTDTQYF. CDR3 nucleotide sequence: TGCGCCAGCAGCTCCGGACAGGTCACAGATACGCAGTATTTT. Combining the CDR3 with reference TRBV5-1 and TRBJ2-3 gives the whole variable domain KAGVTQTPRYLIKTRGQQVTLSCSPISGHRSVSWYQQTPGQGLQFLFEYFSETQRNKGNFPGRFSGRQFSNSRSEMNVSTLELGDSALYLCASSSGQVTDTQYFGPGTRLTVL.

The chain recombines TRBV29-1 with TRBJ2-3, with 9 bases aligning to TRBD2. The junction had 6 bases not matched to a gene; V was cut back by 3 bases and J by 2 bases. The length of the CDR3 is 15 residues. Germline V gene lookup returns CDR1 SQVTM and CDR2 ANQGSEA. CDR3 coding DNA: TGCAGCGTTGATGTGGGCGGGAGGGTCACAGATACGCAGTATTTT. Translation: CSVDVGGRVTDTQYF.

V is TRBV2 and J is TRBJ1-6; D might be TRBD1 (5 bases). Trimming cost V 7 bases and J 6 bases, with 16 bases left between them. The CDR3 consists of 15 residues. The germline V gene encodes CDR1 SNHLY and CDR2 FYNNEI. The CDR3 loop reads CASILYGGSNSPLHF. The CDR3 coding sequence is TGTGCCAGCATTCTCTACGGGGGGAGTAATTCACCCCTCCACTTT.

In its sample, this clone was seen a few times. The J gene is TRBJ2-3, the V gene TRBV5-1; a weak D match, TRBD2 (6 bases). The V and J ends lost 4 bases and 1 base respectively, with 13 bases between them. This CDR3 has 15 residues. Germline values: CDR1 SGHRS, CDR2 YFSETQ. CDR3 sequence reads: CASSLGGARTDTQYF. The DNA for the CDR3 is TGCGCCAGCAGCCTGGGAGGCGCGCGCACAGATACGCAGTATTTT.

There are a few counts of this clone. The CDR3 sequence: CASSLSQGYGYTF. CDR3 DNA: TGTGCCAGCAGCTTAAGCCAGGGGTATGGCTACACCTTC. The rearrangement links TRBV7-3 to TRBJ1-2, with a weak D call TRBD1 (6 bases). The CDR3 loop spans 13 amino acids. The V end was cut by 1 base, the J end by 5 bases, with 8 bases between. Looked up from germline, CDR1 is SGHTA and CDR2 is FQGTGA. Together with reference TRBV7-3 and TRBJ1-2, the CDR3 gives the full variable domain: GAGVSQTPSNKVTEKGKYVELRCDPISGHTALYWYRQSLGQGPEFLIYFQGTGAADDSGLPNDRFFAVRPEGSVSTLKIQRTERGDSAVYLCASSLSQGYGYTFGSGTRLTVV.

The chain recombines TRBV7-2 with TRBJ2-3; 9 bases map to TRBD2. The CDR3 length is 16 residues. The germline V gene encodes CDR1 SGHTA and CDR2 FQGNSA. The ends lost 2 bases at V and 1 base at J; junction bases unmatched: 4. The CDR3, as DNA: TGTGCCAGCAGCTTATGGCGGGAGGGCGGCACAGATACGCAGTATTTT. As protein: CASSLWREGGTDTQYF.

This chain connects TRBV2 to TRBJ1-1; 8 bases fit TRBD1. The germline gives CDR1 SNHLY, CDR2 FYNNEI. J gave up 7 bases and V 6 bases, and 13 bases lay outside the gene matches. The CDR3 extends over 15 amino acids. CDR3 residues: CASSDGQGGLGEAFF. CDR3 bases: TGTGCCAGCAGCGACGGACAGGGCGGATTGGGTGAAGCTTTCTTT. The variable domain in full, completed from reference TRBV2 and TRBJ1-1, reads EPEVTQTPSHQVTQMGQEVILRCVPISNHLYFYWYRQILGQKVEFLVSFYNNEISEKSEIFDDQFSVERPDGSNFTLKIRSTKLEDSAMYFCASSDGQGGLGEAFFGQGTRLTVV.

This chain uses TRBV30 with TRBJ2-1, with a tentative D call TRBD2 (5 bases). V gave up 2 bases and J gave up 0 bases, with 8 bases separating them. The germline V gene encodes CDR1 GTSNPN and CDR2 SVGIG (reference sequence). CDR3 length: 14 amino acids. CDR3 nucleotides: TGTGCCTGGAGTCCCGGGAACTCCTACAATGAGCAGTTCTTC. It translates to CAWSPGNSYNEQFF.

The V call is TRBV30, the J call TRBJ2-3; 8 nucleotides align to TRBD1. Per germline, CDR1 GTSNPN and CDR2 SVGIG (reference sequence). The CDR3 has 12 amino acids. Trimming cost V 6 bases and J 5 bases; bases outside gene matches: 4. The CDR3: CACGQGKDTQYF. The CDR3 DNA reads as TGTGCCTGCGGACAGGGCAAAGATACGCAGTATTTT.

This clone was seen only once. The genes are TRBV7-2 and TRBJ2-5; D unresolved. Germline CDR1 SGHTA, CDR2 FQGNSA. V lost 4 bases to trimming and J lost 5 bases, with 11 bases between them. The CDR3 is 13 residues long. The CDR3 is CASSSLGVETQYF. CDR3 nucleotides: TGTGCCAGCAGCTCTCTCGGAGTCGAGACCCAGTACTTC.

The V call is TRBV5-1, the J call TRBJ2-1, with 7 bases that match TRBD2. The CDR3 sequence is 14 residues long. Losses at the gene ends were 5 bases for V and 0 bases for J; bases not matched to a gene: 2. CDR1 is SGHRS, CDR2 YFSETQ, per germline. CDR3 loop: CASSLAASYNEQFF. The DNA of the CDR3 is TGCGCCAGCAGTCTAGCGGCCTCCTACAATGAGCAGTTCTTC.

The CDR3 coding sequence is TGTGCCAGCAGCGAGAGACAGGGGGCGAGAGTCTACGAGCAGTACTTC. Translating it yields CASSERQGARVYEQYF. This chain uses TRBV3-1 (or the pseudogene TRBV3-2) with TRBJ2-7; TRBD1 matches 10 bases. Germline V gene sequence: CDR1 LGHDT, CDR2 YNNKEL (reference sequence). The CDR3 spans 16 residues. V lost 5 bases and J lost 3; bases outside the gene matches: 10.

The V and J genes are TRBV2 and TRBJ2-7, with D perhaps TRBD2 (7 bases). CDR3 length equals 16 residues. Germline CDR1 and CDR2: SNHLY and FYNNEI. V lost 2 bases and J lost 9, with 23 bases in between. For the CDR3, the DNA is TGTGCCAGCAGTGAATCCGGACTAGGGGGACCCGGGGGGCAGTACTTC. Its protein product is CASSESGLGGPGGQYF.

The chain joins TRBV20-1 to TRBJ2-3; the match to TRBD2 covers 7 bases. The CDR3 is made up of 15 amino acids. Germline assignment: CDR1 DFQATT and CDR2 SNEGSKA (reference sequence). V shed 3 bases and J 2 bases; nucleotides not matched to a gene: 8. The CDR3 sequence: CSASGASGLTDTQYF. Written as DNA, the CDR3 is TGCAGTGCTAGTGGGGCTAGCGGACTCACAGATACGCAGTATTTT.

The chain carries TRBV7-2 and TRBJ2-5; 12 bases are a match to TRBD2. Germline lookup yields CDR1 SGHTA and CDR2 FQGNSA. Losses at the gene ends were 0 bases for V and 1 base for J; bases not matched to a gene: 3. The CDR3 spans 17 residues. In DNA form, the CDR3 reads TGTGCCAGCAGCTTAGCACTAGCGGGAGGAAGCCAAGAGACCCAGTACTTC. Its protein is CASSLALAGGSQETQYF. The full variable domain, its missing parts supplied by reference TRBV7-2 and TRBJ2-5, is GAGVSQSPSNKVTEKGKDVELRCDPISGHTALYWYRQSLGQGLEFLIYFQGNSAPDKSGLPSDRFSAERTGGSVSTLTIQRTQQEDSAVYLCASSLALAGGSQETQYFGPGTRLLVL.

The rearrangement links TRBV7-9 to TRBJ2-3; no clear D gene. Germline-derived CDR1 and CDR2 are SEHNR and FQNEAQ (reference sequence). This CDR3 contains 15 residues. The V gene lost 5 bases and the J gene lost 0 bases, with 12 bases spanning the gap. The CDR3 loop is CASSSWYESTDTQYF. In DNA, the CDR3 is TGTGCCAGCAGCAGCTGGTACGAAAGCACAGATACGCAGTATTTT.

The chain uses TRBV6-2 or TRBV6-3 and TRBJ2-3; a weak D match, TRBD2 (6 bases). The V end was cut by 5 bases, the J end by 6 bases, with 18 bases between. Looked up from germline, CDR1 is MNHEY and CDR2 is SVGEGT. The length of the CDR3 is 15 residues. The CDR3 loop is CASSRRRDLMDTQYF. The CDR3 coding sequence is TGTGCCAGCAGTCGGAGGAGGGACTTGATGGATACGCAGTATTTT.